Described below is a single TCR beta chain sequence and its context. The data are from a study of T cell repertoires in aging, cancer and after chemotherapy. In the study overall: Over several months to years, re-sampled healthy donor repertoires clearly shared clones.

This CDR3 has 16 amino acids. Trimming cost V 5 bases and J 1 base, with 12 bases left between them. Germline CDR1 and CDR2: MNHEY and SVGAGI. TRB rearrangements spanning V, D and J were amplified using mixed TRB-A/B primers. TCRdb analysed the multiplex PCR reads with MiXCR anew, one entry per CDR3 protein. The sample shows about 4,900 distinct CDR3 sequences, around 42% of them seen only once. Amplification of TCR beta used genomic DNA extracted from peripheral blood. The TCR originated in a human donor in good health. The specimen was blood. This chain joins TRBV6-5 and TRBJ2-6, with D unclear. Written as DNA, the CDR3 is TGTGCCAGCAGTAAGCCAGGTACATCTGGGGCCAACGTCCTGACTTTC. The encoded protein is CASSKPGTSGANVLTF.